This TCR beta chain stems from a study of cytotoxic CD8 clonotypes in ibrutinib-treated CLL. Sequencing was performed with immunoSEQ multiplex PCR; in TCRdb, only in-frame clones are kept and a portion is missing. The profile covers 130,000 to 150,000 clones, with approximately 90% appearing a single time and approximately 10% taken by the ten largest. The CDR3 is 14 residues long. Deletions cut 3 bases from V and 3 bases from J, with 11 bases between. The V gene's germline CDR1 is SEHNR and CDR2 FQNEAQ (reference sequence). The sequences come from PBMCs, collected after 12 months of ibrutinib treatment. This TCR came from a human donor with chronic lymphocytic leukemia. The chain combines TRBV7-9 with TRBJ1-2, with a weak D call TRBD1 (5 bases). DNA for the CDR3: TGTGCCAGCAGCTTCGGGACGGAGGACTATGGCTACACCTTC. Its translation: CASSFGTEDYGYTF.